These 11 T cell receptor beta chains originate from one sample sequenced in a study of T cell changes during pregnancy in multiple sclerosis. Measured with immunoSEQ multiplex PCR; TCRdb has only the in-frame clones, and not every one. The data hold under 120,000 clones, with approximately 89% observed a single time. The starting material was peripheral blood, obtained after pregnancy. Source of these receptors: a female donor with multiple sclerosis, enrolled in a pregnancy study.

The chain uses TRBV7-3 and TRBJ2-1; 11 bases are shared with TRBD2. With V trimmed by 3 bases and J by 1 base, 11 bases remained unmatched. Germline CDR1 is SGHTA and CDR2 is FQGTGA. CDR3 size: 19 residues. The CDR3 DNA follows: TGTGCCAGCAGCTTCTCGACTAGCGGGGCCCCTGGGTCCTACAATGAGCAGTTCTTC. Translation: CASSFSTSGAPGSYNEQFF.

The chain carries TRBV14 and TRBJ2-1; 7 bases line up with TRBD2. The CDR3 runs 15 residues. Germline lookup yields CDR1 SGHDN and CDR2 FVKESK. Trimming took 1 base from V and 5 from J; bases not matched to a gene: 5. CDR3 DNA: TGTGCCAGCAGCCAAGCCCCTAGCGGTAACAATGAGCAGTTCTTC. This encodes CASSQAPSGNNEQFF.

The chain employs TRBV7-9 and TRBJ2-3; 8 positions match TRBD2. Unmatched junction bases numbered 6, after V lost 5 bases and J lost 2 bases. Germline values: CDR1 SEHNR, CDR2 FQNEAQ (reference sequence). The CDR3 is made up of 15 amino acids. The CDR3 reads CASSTAGGPTDTQYF. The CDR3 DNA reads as TGTGCCAGCAGCACTGCGGGGGGTCCCACAGATACGCAGTATTTT.

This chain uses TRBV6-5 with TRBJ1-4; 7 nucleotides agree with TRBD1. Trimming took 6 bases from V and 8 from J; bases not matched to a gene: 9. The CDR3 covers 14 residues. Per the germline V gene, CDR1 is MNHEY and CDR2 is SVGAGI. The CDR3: CASSRRGFGEKLFF. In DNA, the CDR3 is TGTGCCAGCAGCCGCAGGGGGTTCGGAGAAAAACTGTTTTTT.

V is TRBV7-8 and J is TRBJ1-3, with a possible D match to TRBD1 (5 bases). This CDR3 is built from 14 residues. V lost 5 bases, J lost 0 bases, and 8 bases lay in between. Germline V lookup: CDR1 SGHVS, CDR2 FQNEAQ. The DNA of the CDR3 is TGTGCCAGCAGCCCAGGGCCCTCTGGAAACACCATATATTTT. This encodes CASSPGPSGNTIYF.

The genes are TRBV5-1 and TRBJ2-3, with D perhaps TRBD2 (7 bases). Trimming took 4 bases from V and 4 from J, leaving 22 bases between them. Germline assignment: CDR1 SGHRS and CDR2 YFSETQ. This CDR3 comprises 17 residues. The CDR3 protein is CASSVRTGGPLADTQYF. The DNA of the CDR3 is TGCGCCAGCAGCGTACGCACCGGGGGGCCCTTGGCAGATACGCAGTATTTT.

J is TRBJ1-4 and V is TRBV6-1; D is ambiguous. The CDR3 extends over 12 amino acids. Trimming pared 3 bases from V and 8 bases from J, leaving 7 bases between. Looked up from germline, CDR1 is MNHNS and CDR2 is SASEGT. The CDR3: CASSDAGEKLFF. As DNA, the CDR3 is TGTGCCAGCAGTGACGCGGGGGAAAAACTGTTTTTT.

CDR3 residues: CASKLGGTGDYEQYF. CDR3 in DNA: TGTGCCAGCAAACTGGGGGGGACAGGAGATTACGAGCAGTACTTC. V usage is TRBV6-5 and J usage is TRBJ2-7, with D possibly being TRBD1 (8 bases). Trimming removed 7 bases from V and 4 bases from J, with 20 bases in between. CDR3 length: 15 residues. CDR1 and CDR2 (germline): MNHEY, SVGAGI.

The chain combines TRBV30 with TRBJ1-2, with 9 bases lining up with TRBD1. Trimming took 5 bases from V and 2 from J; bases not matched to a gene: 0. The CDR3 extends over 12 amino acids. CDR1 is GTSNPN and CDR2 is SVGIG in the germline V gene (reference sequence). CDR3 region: CAWDRGNYGYTF. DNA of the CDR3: TGTGCCTGGGACAGGGGGAACTATGGCTACACCTTC.

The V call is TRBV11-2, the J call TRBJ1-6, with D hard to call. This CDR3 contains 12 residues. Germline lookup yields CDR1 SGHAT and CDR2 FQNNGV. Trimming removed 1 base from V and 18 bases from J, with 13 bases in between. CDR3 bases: TGTGCCAGCAGCTTAGTGCCAGGTAACACCCACTTT. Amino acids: CASSLVPGNTHF.

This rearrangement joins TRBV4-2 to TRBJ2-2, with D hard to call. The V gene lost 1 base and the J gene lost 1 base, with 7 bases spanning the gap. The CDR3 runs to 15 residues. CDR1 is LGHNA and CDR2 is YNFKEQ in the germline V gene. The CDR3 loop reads CASSQGSGNTGELFF. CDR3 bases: TGTGCCAGCAGCCAAGGGTCGGGGAACACCGGGGAGCTGTTTTTT.